One sample yielded the 18 T cell receptor beta chains listed below, sequenced in a study of regulatory T cells in long-lasting Graves disease. Combining iRepertoire HTBI primers with Arm-PCR of CDR3 regions, the authors built TCR beta libraries. TCRdb reprocessed the multiplex PCR reads with MiXCR, giving one entry per CDR3 protein. There are approximately 470,000 distinct CDR3 sequences in the sample; less than 25% occur only once, and 7% to 10% lies in the top ten. Described time point: persistent/refractory GD, antithyroid drugs over 5 years with positive TRAb. Scientists built the TCR library using RNA that was extracted from PBMCs. The material was peripheral blood mononuclear cells (PBMCs), obtained when the disease was refractory, from a patient treated with antithyroid drugs. The receptors come from a female donor with Graves disease.

This clonotype was detected a few times. This chain connects TRBV6-1 to TRBJ1-2, with no clear D. Germline values: CDR1 MNHNS, CDR2 SASEGT. The CDR3 runs to 15 residues. The V end lost 5 bases, the J end lost 0 bases, and 13 bases lay between the germline ends. The CDR3 DNA sequence: TGTGCCAGCAGTCCAGAAGGGTTTCCTAACTATGGCTACACCTTC. Its translation is CASSPEGFPNYGYTF.

DNA of the CDR3: TGTGCCAGCAGTTATTTGTTTATCGGGTCCGCCTCCGAGCAGTACTTC. Translated: CASSYLFIGSASEQYF. The chain uses TRBV28 and TRBJ2-7, with D hard to call. Per the germline V gene, CDR1 is MDHEN and CDR2 is SYDVKM. V lost 4 bases and J lost 6, with 22 bases in between. The CDR3 loop spans 16 amino acids.

The chain is built from TRBV29-1 and TRBJ2-7; D gene uncertain. CDR3 length: 13 residues. The V end lost 4 bases, the J end lost 3 bases, and 13 bases lay between the germline ends. Germline loops: CDR1 SQVTM, CDR2 ANQGSEA. CDR3 loop: CSVVRNGHYEQYF. The CDR3 nucleotides read TGCAGCGTTGTCCGCAACGGTCACTACGAGCAGTACTTC.

V and J are TRBV7-6 and TRBJ1-5; D is ambiguous. From germline, CDR1 is SGHVS and CDR2 FNYEAQ. Trimming shortened V by 0 bases and J by 1 base, and 10 bases separated the two germline ends. There are 16 residues in the CDR3. The CDR3 coding sequence is TGTGCCAGCAGCTTAGCGGTTGGGGAGAGCAATCAGCCCCAGCATTTT. This translates into CASSLAVGESNQPQHF.

The J gene is TRBJ2-3, the V gene TRBV20-1; no firm D call. The CDR3 length is 15 residues. Looked up from germline, CDR1 is DFQATT and CDR2 is SNEGSKA (reference sequence). Trimming left V 3 bases short and J 1 base short, with 14 bases between. The CDR3 DNA reads TGCAGTGCTAGTATGTGGCAATCTGGCACAGATACGCAGTATTTT. It translates to CSASMWQSGTDTQYF.

This clonotype was counted at least ten times. This rearrangement joins TRBV27 to TRBJ2-2; tentative D call: TRBD2 (5 bases). Per germline, CDR1 MNHEY and CDR2 SMNVEV (reference sequence). This CDR3 has 13 amino acids. V lost 5 bases, J lost 7 bases, and 11 bases lay in between. CDR3 DNA: TGTGCCAGCAGTCCGGGGTGGAACGGGGAGCTGTTTTTT. Translation: CASSPGWNGELFF.

This clonotype was seen repeatedly, ten times or more. The chain carries TRBV7-2 and TRBJ1-1; no definite D call. Germline loops: CDR1 SGHTA, CDR2 FQGNSA. The V and J ends lost 7 bases and 1 base respectively, with 13 bases between them. This CDR3 has 14 amino acids. Here the CDR3 DNA reads TGTGCCAGCACCTGGTGGAACGGGAACACTGAAGCTTTCTTT. Translating gives CASTWWNGNTEAFF.

This clonotype was counted a single time. A much larger clonotype is one base distant, so this may be a read error. The rearrangement uses TRBV30 and TRBJ2-4; 9 bases match TRBD2. The DNA end is a closer match to TRBJ2-5, so the J assignment may be wrong. CDR1 is GTSNPN, CDR2 SVGIG, per germline (reference sequence). The CDR3 consists of 15 residues. CDR3 sequence: CAWSVTASGTKTQYF. DNA of the CDR3: TGTGCCTGGAGTGTAACCGCTAGCGGGACGAAGACCCAGTACTTC.

The chain uses TRBV27 and TRBJ2-2, with D maybe TRBD2 (6 bases). CDR1 is MNHEY and CDR2 is SMNVEV in the germline V gene (reference sequence). The CDR3 extends over 14 amino acids. V lost 3 bases, J lost 5 bases, and 10 bases lay in between. As DNA, the CDR3 is TGTGCCAGCAGTTTTGGCCGGGGGACCGGGGAGCTGTTTTTT. Protein product: CASSFGRGTGELFF.

This clonotype has a count of ten or more. The chain joins TRBV27 to TRBJ2-7, with D possibly matching TRBD2 (7 bases). Germline values: CDR1 MNHEY, CDR2 SMNVEV (reference sequence). This CDR3 contains 15 residues. Trimming shortened V by 5 bases and J by 3 bases, and 17 bases separated the two germline ends. The CDR3 DNA reads as TGTGCCAGCAGTCCGAAAGGGGGGGACGGCTACGAGCAGTACTTC. Translation: CASSPKGGDGYEQYF.

This clonotype occurred many times. V is TRBV20-1 and J is TRBJ2-7, with 11 nucleotides matching TRBD2. The ends lost 1 base at V and 6 bases at J; junction bases unmatched: 2. This CDR3 region has 13 residues. Germline assignment: CDR1 DFQATT and CDR2 SNEGSKA (reference sequence). DNA for the CDR3: TGCAGTGCTAGAGGACTAGCGGGAACCGAGCAGTACTTC. It yields the protein CSARGLAGTEQYF.

This clonotype appeared many times. The chain carries TRBV6-1 and TRBJ2-7, with 12 bases matching TRBD2. V lost 8 bases and J lost 2; bases outside the gene matches: 10. Germline V gene lookup returns CDR1 MNHNS and CDR2 SASEGT. This CDR3 region has 16 residues. CDR3 sequence reads: CASFASGREYTYEQYF. The CDR3 DNA reads TGTGCCAGCTTCGCTAGCGGGAGGGAATATACCTACGAGCAGTACTTC.

This clonotype was detected many times. This chain connects TRBV12-3 or TRBV12-4 to TRBJ2-6; unclear D gene. Between the trimmed V and J ends, which lost 7 bases and 0 bases, there was a span of 10 bases. This CDR3 is built from 15 residues. CDR3 DNA sequence: TGTGCCAGCACTCCACACCGCTCTGGGGCCAACGTCCTGACTTTC. This gives the protein CASTPHRSGANVLTF.

The J gene is TRBJ2-1, the V gene TRBV3-1; no reliable D call. Trimming took 1 base from V and 7 from J, leaving 11 bases between them. This CDR3 comprises 14 residues. The germline V gene encodes CDR1 LGHDT and CDR2 YNNKEL (reference sequence). The CDR3 nucleotides are TGTGCCAGCAGCCAAGTATCGGCAGGAAATGAGCAGTTCTTC. Translating it yields CASSQVSAGNEQFF.

V is TRBV19 and J is TRBJ1-1; no clear D. This CDR3 comprises 13 residues. V was shortened by 2 bases and J by 5 bases, with 9 bases between the two germline ends. Looked up from germline, CDR1 is LNHDA and CDR2 is SQIVND (reference sequence). The DNA of the CDR3 is TGTGCCAGTAGTATACGCAGATTTACTGAAGCTTTCTTT. This encodes CASSIRRFTEAFF.

This clonotype was detected only a few times. V is TRBV14 and J is TRBJ2-5; TRBD2 agrees at 7 bases. Germline V lookup: CDR1 SGHDN, CDR2 FVKESK. The trim removed 0 bases at V and 4 bases at J, leaving 8 bases unmatched. The CDR3 extends over 16 amino acids. The CDR3 protein is CASSQEEAGPGETQYF. CDR3 DNA: TGTGCCAGCAGCCAAGAGGAAGCGGGGCCTGGAGAGACCCAGTACTTC.

This clonotype was detected ten times or more. The chain combines TRBV12-3 or TRBV12-4 with TRBJ1-5, with D possibly matching TRBD1 (5 bases). The CDR3 consists of 15 residues. Trimming took off 1 base at V and 4 bases at J, with 11 bases between the two ends. For the CDR3, the DNA is TGTGCCAGCAGTTTAGGGGGCGACCCGAATCAGCCCCAGCATTTT. This codes for CASSLGGDPNQPQHF.

This clonotype was seen repeatedly, ten times or more. The rearrangement joins TRBV10-3 to TRBJ1-1; no clear D. The CDR3 loop spans 13 amino acids. The germline gives CDR1 ENHRY, CDR2 SYGVKD. V lost 3 bases, J lost 1 base, and 6 bases lay in between. CDR3 protein: CAISEVTNTEAFF. Here the CDR3 DNA reads TGTGCCATCAGTGAAGTCACGAACACTGAAGCTTTCTTT.